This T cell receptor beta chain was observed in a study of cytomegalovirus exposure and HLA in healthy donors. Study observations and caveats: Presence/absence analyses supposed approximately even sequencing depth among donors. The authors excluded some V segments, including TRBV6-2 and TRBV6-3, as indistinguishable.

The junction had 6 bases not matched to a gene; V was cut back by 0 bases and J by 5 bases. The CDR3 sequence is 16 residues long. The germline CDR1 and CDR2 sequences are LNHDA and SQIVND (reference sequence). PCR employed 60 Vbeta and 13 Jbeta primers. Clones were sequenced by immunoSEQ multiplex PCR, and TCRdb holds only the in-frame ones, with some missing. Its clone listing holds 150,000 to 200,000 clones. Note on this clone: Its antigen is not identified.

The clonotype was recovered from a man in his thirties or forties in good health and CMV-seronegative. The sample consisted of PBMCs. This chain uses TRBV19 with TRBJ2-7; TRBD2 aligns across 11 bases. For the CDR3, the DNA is TGTGCCAGTAGTATAGACGAGCCGGGACTAGCGGACGAGCAGTACTTC. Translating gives CASSIDEPGLADEQYF.